Below, 15 T cell receptor beta chains from the same sample are listed, as sequenced in a study of spatial heterogeneity in lung cancer. From the 5' RACE reads, TCRdb called clonotypes with MiXCR, one entry per CDR3 protein. Among tens of thousands of distinct CDR3 sequences, around 13% were seen once, and the ten largest hold about 4.5%. This sample's time point: sample taken at primary tumor resection. Material for sequencing was whole RNA from tumor, nontumor lung or frozen PBMC, left unsorted. The source material was PBMCs, sampled at surgery. The origin of the receptors is a male donor with early-stage non-small cell lung cancer.

The CDR3 sequence is CASSLGLTGVNTEAFF. The CDR3 DNA reads as TGCGCCAGCAGCTTGGGGCTGACAGGGGTGAACACTGAAGCTTTCTTT. V gene TRBV5-1 combines with J gene TRBJ1-1; 8 positions agree with TRBD1. This CDR3 spans 16 amino acids. The V gene end was trimmed by 0 bases and the J gene end by 0 bases; junction bases not matched to a gene: 4. Germline lookup yields CDR1 SGHRS and CDR2 YFSETQ.

This clonotype was seen a handful of times. The chain recombines TRBV19 with TRBJ2-1; no clear D gene. Per the germline V gene, CDR1 is LNHDA and CDR2 is SQIVND (reference sequence). The CDR3 has 14 amino acids. Trimming pared 10 bases from V and 0 bases from J, leaving 13 bases between. The CDR3 reads CATQSASSYNEQFF. Here the CDR3 DNA reads TGTGCCACCCAGAGCGCGAGCTCCTACAATGAGCAGTTCTTC.

This chain uses TRBV20-1 with TRBJ2-1; TRBD2 matches at 11 bases. Germline V gives CDR1 DFQATT, CDR2 SNEGSKA (reference sequence). J was trimmed by 7 bases and V by 3 bases; bases with no gene match: 11. This CDR3 is built from 16 residues. CDR3 sequence: CSASPLYSGRANEQFF. The CDR3 DNA reads as TGCAGTGCTAGCCCCCTCTATAGCGGGAGGGCAAATGAGCAGTTCTTC.

A note on this clonotype: Relative to the germline gene, one junction end is altered; a read error may explain this. The rearrangement links TRBV11-3 to TRBJ2-3; TRBD1 matches 8 bases. There are 14 residues in the CDR3. Per the germline V gene, CDR1 is SGHNT and CDR2 is YENEEA. The CDR3 here is CAISGQGSTDTQYF. The CDR3 DNA is TGTGCCATCAGCGGACAGGGAAGCACAGATACGCAGTATTTT.

V gene TRBV6-6 combines with J gene TRBJ2-2; the match to TRBD2 covers 7 bases. Germline CDR1 reads MNHNY; CDR2 reads SVGAGI (reference sequence). V lost 8 bases and J lost 3; bases outside the gene matches: 12. The CDR3 consists of 16 residues. CDR3 nucleotides: TGTGCCAGCGGGACCCGGGAGGTCGCGTACACCGGGGAGCTGTTTTTT. Protein: CASGTREVAYTGELFF.

The rearrangement links TRBV15 to TRBJ1-5; D unclear. Germline V lookup: CDR1 LNHNV, CDR2 YYDKDF (reference sequence). Deletions cut 0 bases from V and 7 bases from J, with 13 bases between. This CDR3 has 15 residues. This chain's CDR3 is CATSRDLGLEQPQHF. CDR3 sequence (DNA): TGTGCCACCAGCAGAGATCTGGGGTTGGAACAGCCCCAGCATTTT.

This clonotype was seen a few times. DNA for the CDR3: TGTGCCAGCAGCTACCTCAGGGGGGCTAGCTACGAGCAGTACTTC. This translates into CASSYLRGASYEQYF. The chain joins TRBV5-6 to TRBJ2-7, with D perhaps TRBD1 (7 bases). CDR3 length: 15 amino acids. Germline V gives CDR1 SGHDT, CDR2 YYEEEE. The germline V and J ends were trimmed by 3 bases and 3 bases, with 16 bases remaining between them.

J is TRBJ1-4 and V is TRBV12-3 or TRBV12-4, with TRBD1 matching 9 bases. J lost 8 bases, V lost 5 bases, and 3 bases had no gene match. The CDR3 consists of 13 residues. In nucleotides, the CDR3 is TGTGCCAGCAGTCGACAGGGGGGAGAAAAACTGTTTTTT. The encoded protein is CASSRQGGEKLFF.

This sequence joins TRBV20-1 and TRBJ2-7; 9 bases match TRBD1. CDR3 length: 16 amino acids. Unmatched junction bases numbered 10, after V lost 0 bases and J lost 4 bases. Germline CDR1 and CDR2: DFQATT and SNEGSKA (reference sequence). The CDR3 reads CSARDPGGTGPYEQYF. Here the CDR3 DNA reads TGCAGTGCTAGAGATCCTGGGGGGACAGGGCCTTACGAGCAGTACTTC.

For the CDR3, the DNA is TGTGCCAGCAGCTTAGCGGGAGGGGCTGGTAATGAGCAGTTCTTC. Its translation is CASSLAGGAGNEQFF. The J gene is TRBJ2-1, the V gene TRBV13, with 8 bases identical to TRBD2. Per the germline V gene, CDR1 is PRHDT and CDR2 is FYEKMQ (reference sequence). J was trimmed by 7 bases and V by 1 base; bases with no gene match: 6. This CDR3 region has 15 residues.

The sample holds many counts of this clonotype. CDR3 nucleotides: TGCAGCGTTGAAGATGGGCCGGGGCCCCAGCATTTT. Translating it yields CSVEDGPGPQHF. The V gene is TRBV29-1, the J gene TRBJ1-5; D ambiguous. Between the trimmed V and J ends, which lost 0 bases and 9 bases, there was a span of 9 bases. CDR3 length equals 12 residues. CDR1 is SQVTM, CDR2 ANQGSEA, per germline.

V usage is TRBV20-1 and J usage is TRBJ2-5, with 10 bases aligning to TRBD2. The CDR3 consists of 17 residues. Per germline, CDR1 DFQATT and CDR2 SNEGSKA (reference sequence). With V trimmed by 6 bases and J by 1 base, 14 bases remained unmatched. This CDR3 is CSAFPGERGGFQETQYF. As DNA, the CDR3 is TGCAGTGCCTTCCCGGGGGAGCGGGGGGGATTCCAAGAGACCCAGTACTTC.

This clonotype was found a few times. CDR3 sequence: CASSQEASGLPGGETQYF. The CDR3 region has the DNA TGTGCCAGCAGCCAAGAGGCTAGCGGGCTCCCCGGGGGAGAGACCCAGTACTTC. The genes are TRBV3-1 and TRBJ2-5, with 8 bases lining up with TRBD2. This CDR3 is 18 amino acids long. Per germline, CDR1 LGHDT and CDR2 YNNKEL (reference sequence). V dropped 0 bases and J dropped 4; count of bases not matched to a gene: 13.

This clonotype was detected ten times or more. The chain employs TRBV12-3 or TRBV12-4 and TRBJ2-7; D remains ambiguous. There are 13 residues in the CDR3. V was cut by 1 base and J by 3 bases, with 7 bases left in between. CDR3 in DNA: TGTGCCAGCAGTTTAGAGGCCGACTACGAGCAGTACTTC. This translates into CASSLEADYEQYF.

A few counts support this clonotype. V is TRBV7-3 and J is TRBJ1-6; D is unresolved. This CDR3 contains 13 residues. Germline values: CDR1 SGHTA, CDR2 FQGTGA. Trimming left V 4 bases short and J 7 bases short, with 8 bases between. The CDR3: CASSSGLNSPLHF. The CDR3 DNA is TGTGCCAGCAGCTCGGGATTGAATTCACCCCTCCACTTT.